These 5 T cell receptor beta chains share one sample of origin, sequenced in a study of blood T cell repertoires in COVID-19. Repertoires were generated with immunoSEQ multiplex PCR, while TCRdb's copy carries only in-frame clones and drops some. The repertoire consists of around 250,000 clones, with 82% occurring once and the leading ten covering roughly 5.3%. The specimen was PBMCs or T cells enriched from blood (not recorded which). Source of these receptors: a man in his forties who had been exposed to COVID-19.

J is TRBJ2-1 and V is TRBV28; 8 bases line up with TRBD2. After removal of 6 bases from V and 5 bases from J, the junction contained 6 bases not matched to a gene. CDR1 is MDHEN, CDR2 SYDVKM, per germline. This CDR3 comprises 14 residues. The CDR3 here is CASSLREGNNEQFF. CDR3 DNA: TGTGCCAGCAGCTTACGGGAGGGGAACAATGAGCAGTTCTTC.

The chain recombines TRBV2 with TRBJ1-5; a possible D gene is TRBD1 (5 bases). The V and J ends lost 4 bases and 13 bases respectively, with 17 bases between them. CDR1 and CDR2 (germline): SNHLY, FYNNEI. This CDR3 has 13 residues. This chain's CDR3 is CASSGIPGGVQHF. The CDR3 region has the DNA TGTGCCAGCAGTGGTATCCCGGGGGGGGTGCAGCATTTT.

The chain's CDR3 is CASSQGGQNEQFF. The CDR3 DNA sequence: TGTGCCAGCAGCCAGGGAGGGCAGAATGAGCAGTTCTTC. The genes are TRBV14 and TRBJ2-1, with 7 bases fitting TRBD2. This CDR3 has 13 amino acids. Losses at the gene ends were 3 bases for V and 7 bases for J; bases not matched to a gene: 3. CDR1 and CDR2 from the germline V gene are SGHDN and FVKESK. Full variable domain (rest looked up from reference TRBV14 and TRBJ2-1): EAGVTQFPSHSVIEKGQTVTLRCDPISGHDNLYWYRRVMGKEIKFLLHFVKESKQDESGMPNNRFLAERTGGTYSTLKVQPAELEDSGVYFCASSQGGQNEQFFGPGTRLTVL.

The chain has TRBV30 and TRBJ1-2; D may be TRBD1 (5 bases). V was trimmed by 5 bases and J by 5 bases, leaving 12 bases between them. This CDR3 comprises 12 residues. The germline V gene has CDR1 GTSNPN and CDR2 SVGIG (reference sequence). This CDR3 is CAWGGRGYGYTF. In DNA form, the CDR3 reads TGTGCCTGGGGCGGGAGGGGATATGGCTACACCTTC.

The CDR3, as DNA: TGTGCCAGCAGTGCAGGCCCCAGGGGCCCAGGGTCAACCTACGAGCAGTACTTC. Its protein is CASSAGPRGPGSTYEQYF. The V call is TRBV2, the J call TRBJ2-7, with D possibly matching TRBD1 (6 bases). The CDR3 is 18 amino acids. Germline assignment: CDR1 SNHLY and CDR2 FYNNEI. Between the trimmed V and J ends, which lost 4 bases and 2 bases, there was a span of 24 bases. Variable domain in full (rest from reference TRBV2 and TRBJ2-7): EPEVTQTPSHQVTQMGQEVILRCVPISNHLYFYWYRQILGQKVEFLVSFYNNEISEKSEIFDDQFSVERPDGSNFTLKIRSTKLEDSAMYFCASSAGPRGPGSTYEQYFGPGTRLTVT.